This T cell receptor beta chain was profiled in a study of T cells in Graves' hyperthyroidism and ophthalmopathy. Overall study context: Initial diagnosis, before any treatment, was when peripheral blood was collected.

Authors of the study amplified TCR beta CDR3 regions from RNA transcripts. An initial round of RT-PCR targeting the TCR CDR3 relied on the HTBI primer set. TCRdb recomputed calls from the multiplex PCR reads with MiXCR, one row per CDR3 protein. The sample carries 700,000 to 850,000 distinct CDR3 sequences, 30% to 40% recorded once. This clonotype was counted between two and nine times. Its antigen is undetermined. Stable Graves' hyperthyroidism meant no ophthalmopathy progression within 18 months. Disease duration under 2 months; hyperthyroidism patients were aged 18 to 65. The study, taken as a whole, reports: Appearing also in blood were most of the thyroid clonotypes expanded above 0.001.

Germline V lookup: CDR1 LNHDA, CDR2 SQIVND (reference sequence). This CDR3 has 15 residues. Between the trimmed V and J ends, which lost 2 bases and 5 bases, there was a span of 16 bases. This receptor was obtained from a middle-aged woman with Graves' hyperthyroidism. The material sequenced was blood. The chain has TRBV19 and TRBJ2-7; TRBD1 is a possible D gene (5 bases). The CDR3 nucleotides are TGTGCCAGTAGTATAAGGGGCAGTTCGGATAACGAGCAGTACTTC. This encodes CASSIRGSSDNEQYF.